The source of this T cell receptor beta chain is a study of shared clonotypes between healthy human individuals. The overall study: Donor composition was a couple of women and three men, aged 18 to 49. Used for every donor were three CD4 naive, three CD4 memory, two CD8 naive and one CD8 memory plate.

About this clone itself: Its antigen is undetermined.

The study's findings and limits: Estimated clonotype richness was generally higher in naive than memory subsets.

The CDR3 has 19 amino acids. V shed 4 bases, J shed 6 bases, and the junction held 19 bases outside the gene matches. In germline, CDR1 is SGHDT, CDR2 YYEEEE. Produced via immunoSEQ multiplex PCR; TCRdb's table is partial and in-frame only. The sample records about 2.4 million clones, around 94% being singletons. The J gene is TRBJ2-6, the V gene TRBV5-6; 7 nucleotides line up with TRBD1. The TCR comes from a man in his late teens or twenties in good health. Sequenced sample: naive CD4+ T cells sorted from blood. Documented subset: CD45RA+ positively selected. The CDR3 here is CASSPGQERWRLAANVLTF. The CDR3 bases are TGTGCCAGCAGCCCCGGACAGGAACGGTGGCGGTTAGCGGCCAACGTCCTGACTTTC.